The 14 T cell receptor beta chains in this list originate from one sample, sequenced in a study of read filtering for tumor transcriptome and immune sequencing. The library was built from about 370 ng RNA with molecular barcoded adaptors for alpha/delta and beta/gamma chains. One entry per CDR3 protein results from TCRdb running MiXCR on the reads. Among about 54,000 distinct CDR3 sequences listed, roughly 12% were seen once. The specimen was a population of CD138-negative cells sorted from bone marrow. All receptors come from a donor over 35 with multiple myeloma.

A note on this clonotype: The CDR3 does not end in the conserved phenylalanine or tryptophan, so this is likely a read error. The chain recombines TRBV7-2 with TRBJ1-1; tentative D call: TRBD1 (5 bases). Germline V gives CDR1 SGHTA, CDR2 FQGNSA. The CDR3 covers 16 residues. Deletions cut 5 bases from V and 1 base from J, with 17 bases between. The CDR3 region has the DNA TGTGCCAGCAGCCAGGACGGCCAAGGGGAGAACACTGAAGCTTTCTCT. It encodes CASSQDGQGENTEAFS.

Many counts were recorded for this clonotype. The chain combines TRBV4-2 with TRBJ2-3; 8 nucleotides match TRBD2. The CDR3 is made up of 18 amino acids. The trim removed 0 bases at V and 2 bases at J, leaving 10 bases unmatched. Germline CDR1 is LGHNA and CDR2 is YNFKEQ. CDR3 protein: CASSQEIPAGAYTDTQYF. CDR3 sequence (DNA): TGTGCCAGCAGCCAAGAGATTCCAGCGGGGGCCTACACAGATACGCAGTATTTT.

On this clonotype: A much larger clone is a single base away; this may be a read error. This chain links TRBV29-1 with TRBJ2-3; TRBD2 aligns across 7 bases. The CDR3 runs 13 residues. Per germline, CDR1 SQVTM and CDR2 ANQGSEA. The DNA of the CDR3 is TGCAGCGCCGGGGGGATAATCACAGGTACGCAGTATTTT. It translates to CSAGGIITGTQYF.

The V and J genes are TRBV20-1 and TRBJ2-5, with 8 bases identical to TRBD2. Germline V CDR1 and CDR2: DFQATT, SNEGSKA (reference sequence). This CDR3 spans 16 amino acids. The CDR3 region has the DNA TGCAGGGCCCCCCCCCTTGAGCGGGGGCCAGGGGTGACCCAGTACTTC. This gives the protein CRAPPLERGPGVTQYF.

As concerns this clonotype: Given a much more abundant clone one base away, this may be a read error. V usage is TRBV20-1 and J usage is TRBJ1-5; D is undetermined. CDR3 length equals 13 residues. Germline V gene lookup returns CDR1 DFQATT and CDR2 SNEGSKA (reference sequence). Trimming stripped 7 bases from V and 2 bases from J, with 12 bases between. This CDR3 reads CSVMGFRNQPQHF. The CDR3 DNA sequence: TGCAGTGTTATGGGGTTTCGCAATCAGCCCCAGCATTTT.

This clonotype is termed medium-sized (0.01 to 0.1%). The genes are TRBV2 and TRBJ1-1; a possible D gene is TRBD1 (6 bases). V lost 8 bases, J lost 5 bases, and 21 bases lay in between. Germline CDR1 is SNHLY and CDR2 is FYNNEI. The CDR3 totals 15 residues. The CDR3 sequence is CASGRGGGDRTEAFF. In nucleotides, the CDR3 is TGTGCCAGCGGTCGAGGGGGGGGCGATAGGACTGAAGCTTTCTTT.

This clonotype occurred many times. This chain joins TRBV30 and TRBJ1-6, with D tentatively TRBD1 (6 bases). The ends were cut back, 1 base at V and 8 bases at J, with 9 bases in the middle. Germline CDR1 and CDR2: GTSNPN and SVGIG (reference sequence). The CDR3 extends over 13 amino acids. CDR3 amino acids: CAWSEQGYSPLHF. The CDR3 nucleotides are TGTGCCTGGAGTGAACAGGGTTATTCACCCCTCCACTTT.

This clonotype was found many times. CDR3 sequence (DNA): TGTGCCAGCAGCTCCGGGGTAGCGGGGGGGCTTTCGAAAGGGAATGAGCAGTTCTTC. Residues: CASSSGVAGGLSKGNEQFF. The chain employs TRBV7-2 and TRBJ2-1; 11 nucleotides agree with TRBD2. Germline lookup yields CDR1 SGHTA and CDR2 FQGNSA. This CDR3 has 19 amino acids. The trim removed 4 bases at V and 7 bases at J, leaving 18 bases unmatched.

Comment on this clonotype: This could be a read error, since a much larger clone is one nucleotide away. The V call is TRBV7-8, the J call TRBJ1-5; TRBD1 is a possible D gene (6 bases). Trimming removed 4 bases from V and 6 bases from J, with 19 bases in between. CDR3 length: 16 amino acids. Germline CDR1 is SGHVS and CDR2 is FQNEAQ. The CDR3 coding sequence is TGTGCCAGCAGCTCCGGAGGCCATCAGGGGAGTCAGCCCCAGCATTTT. This gives the protein CASSSGGHQGSQPQHF.

This clonotype was found many times. The J gene is TRBJ1-1, the V gene TRBV29-1; D is ambiguous. The CDR3 length is 14 residues. Between the trimmed V and J ends, which lost 8 bases and 0 bases, there was a span of 16 bases. CDR1 and CDR2 from the germline V gene are SQVTM and ANQGSEA. The CDR3: CSSQQGPMNTEAFF. CDR3 in DNA: TGCAGCTCCCAGCAAGGGCCCATGAACACTGAAGCTTTCTTT. The complete variable domain, with remaining parts taken from reference TRBV29-1 and TRBJ1-1, reads SAVISQKPSRDICQRGTSLTIQCQVDSQVTMMFWYRQQPGQSLTLIATANQGSEATYESGFVIDKFPISRPNLTFSTLTVSNMSPEDSSIYLCSSQQGPMNTEAFFGQGTRLTVV.

Details on this clonotype: One end of the junction varies from germline; a read error may be responsible. The V call is TRBV4-2, the J call TRBJ1-2; the match to TRBD1 covers 8 bases. This CDR3 spans 18 amino acids. Germline V gene lookup returns CDR1 LGHNA and CDR2 YNFKEQ. The chain's CDR3 is CASSQWMRTDREPYGCTF. DNA of the CDR3: TGTGCCAGCAGCCAATGGATGAGGACGGACAGGGAACCTTATGGCTGCACCTTC.

This clonotype was counted many times. This CDR3 is CASSPSGRVRQETQYF. The CDR3 DNA reads as TGTGCCAGCTCACCGTCGGGCAGGGTACGGCAGGAGACCCAGTACTTC. The chain employs TRBV18 and TRBJ2-5; D is possibly TRBD1 (5 bases). The CDR3 has 16 amino acids. Trimming shortened V by 3 bases and J by 5 bases, and 19 bases separated the two germline ends. Germline V gene data show CDR1 as KGHSH and CDR2 as LQKENI.

This clonotype was found many times. The chain links TRBV27 to TRBJ1-6; tentative D call: TRBD1 (5 bases). This CDR3 spans 14 amino acids. The V end lost 5 bases, the J end lost 8 bases, and 13 bases lay between the germline ends. Germline CDR1 and CDR2: MNHEY and SMNVEV (reference sequence). The CDR3 sequence: CASSQFPRDSPLHF. The DNA for the CDR3 is TGTGCCAGCAGTCAGTTTCCCAGGGATTCACCCCTCCACTTT.

Ten or more counts support this clonotype. The J gene is TRBJ2-7, the V gene TRBV29-1; D possibly matches TRBD1 or TRBD2 (5 bases each). The germline V gene has CDR1 SQVTM and CDR2 ANQGSEA. V was trimmed by 4 bases and J by 6 bases, leaving 16 bases between them. The CDR3 length is 13 residues. CDR3 nucleotides: TGCAGCGTTGGAGCCACAGGTCGGGGCGAGCAGTACTTC. This encodes CSVGATGRGEQYF.